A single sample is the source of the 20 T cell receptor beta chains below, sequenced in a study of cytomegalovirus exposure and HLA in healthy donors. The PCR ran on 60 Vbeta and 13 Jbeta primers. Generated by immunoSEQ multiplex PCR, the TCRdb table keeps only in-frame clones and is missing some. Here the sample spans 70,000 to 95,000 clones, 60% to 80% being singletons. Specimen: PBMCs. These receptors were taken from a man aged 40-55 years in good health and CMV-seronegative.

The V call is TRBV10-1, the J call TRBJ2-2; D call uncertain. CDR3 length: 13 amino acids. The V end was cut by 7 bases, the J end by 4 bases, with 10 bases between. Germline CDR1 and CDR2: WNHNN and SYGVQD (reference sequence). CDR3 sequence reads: CASMEQSTGELFF. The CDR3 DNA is TGCGCCAGCATGGAACAGAGCACCGGGGAGCTGTTTTTT.

CDR3: CASNQGVMSGNTIYF. CDR3 coding DNA: TGTGCCAGCAACCAGGGGGTGATGTCTGGAAACACCATATATTTT. V and J are TRBV6-6 and TRBJ1-3; 7 bases fit TRBD1. The ends lost 7 bases at V and 1 base at J; junction bases unmatched: 7. This CDR3 contains 15 residues. Germline CDR1 is MNHNY and CDR2 is SVGAGI (reference sequence).

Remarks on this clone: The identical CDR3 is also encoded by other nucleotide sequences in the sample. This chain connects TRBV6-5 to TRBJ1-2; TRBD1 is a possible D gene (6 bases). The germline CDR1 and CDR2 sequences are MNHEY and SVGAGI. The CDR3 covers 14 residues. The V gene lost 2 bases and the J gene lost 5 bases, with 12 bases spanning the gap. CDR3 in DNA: TGTGCCAGCAGTTACCTGGACAGAACTTATGGCTACACCTTC. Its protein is CASSYLDRTYGYTF.

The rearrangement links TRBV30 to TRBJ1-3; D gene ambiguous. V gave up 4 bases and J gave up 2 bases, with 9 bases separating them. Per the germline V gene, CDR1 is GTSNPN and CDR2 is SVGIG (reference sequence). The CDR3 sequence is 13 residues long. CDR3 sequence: CAWIGGPGNTIYF. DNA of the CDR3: TGTGCCTGGATCGGAGGGCCTGGAAACACCATATATTTT. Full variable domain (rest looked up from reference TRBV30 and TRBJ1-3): SQTIHQWPATLVQPVGSPLSLECTVEGTSNPNLYWYRQAAGRGLQLLFYSVGIGQISSEVPQNLSASRPQDRQFILSSKKLLLSDSGFYLCAWIGGPGNTIYFGEGSWLTVV.

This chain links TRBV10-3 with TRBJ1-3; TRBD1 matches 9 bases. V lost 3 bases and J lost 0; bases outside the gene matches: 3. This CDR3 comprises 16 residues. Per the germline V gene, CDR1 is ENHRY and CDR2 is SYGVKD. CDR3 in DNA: TGTGCCATCAGTGACGGACAGGGGAACTCTGGAAACACCATATATTTT. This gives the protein CAISDGQGNSGNTIYF.

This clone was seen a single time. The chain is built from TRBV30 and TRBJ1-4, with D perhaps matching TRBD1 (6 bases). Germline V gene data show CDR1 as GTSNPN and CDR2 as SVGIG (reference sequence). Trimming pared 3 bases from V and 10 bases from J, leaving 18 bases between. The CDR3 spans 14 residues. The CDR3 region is CAWSGTGLRGKLFF. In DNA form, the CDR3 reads TGTGCCTGGAGCGGTACAGGGTTGAGGGGAAAACTGTTTTTT. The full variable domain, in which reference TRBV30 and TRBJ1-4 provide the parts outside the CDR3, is SQTIHQWPATLVQPVGSPLSLECTVEGTSNPNLYWYRQAAGRGLQLLFYSVGIGQISSEVPQNLSASRPQDRQFILSSKKLLLSDSGFYLCAWSGTGLRGKLFFGSGTQLSVL.

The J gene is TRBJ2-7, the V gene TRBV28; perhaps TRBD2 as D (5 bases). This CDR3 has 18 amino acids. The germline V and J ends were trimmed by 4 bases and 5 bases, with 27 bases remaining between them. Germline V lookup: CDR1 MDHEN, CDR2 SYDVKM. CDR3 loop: CASSSPLGLTGIEHEQYF. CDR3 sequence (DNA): TGTGCCAGCAGTTCCCCCCTCGGACTGACCGGTATTGAGCACGAGCAGTACTTC.

Here the CDR3 reads CASSQSFRQQQFF. For the CDR3, the DNA is TGTGCCAGCAGCCAATCGTTCCGACAGCAGCAGTTCTTC. The chain employs TRBV7-3 and TRBJ2-1; weak D call: TRBD1 (5 bases). The CDR3 runs to 13 residues. Trimming took 5 bases from V and 11 from J, leaving 16 bases between them. In germline, CDR1 is SGHTA, CDR2 FQGTGA.

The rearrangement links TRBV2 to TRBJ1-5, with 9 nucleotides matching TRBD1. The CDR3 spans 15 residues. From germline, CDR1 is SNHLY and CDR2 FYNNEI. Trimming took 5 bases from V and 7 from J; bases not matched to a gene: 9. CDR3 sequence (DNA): TGTGCCAGCAGTACCCCGGGACAGGGTGACCAGCCCCAGCATTTT. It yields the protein CASSTPGQGDQPQHF. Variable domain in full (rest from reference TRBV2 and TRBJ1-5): EPEVTQTPSHQVTQMGQEVILRCVPISNHLYFYWYRQILGQKVEFLVSFYNNEISEKSEIFDDQFSVERPDGSNFTLKIRSTKLEDSAMYFCASSTPGQGDQPQHFGDGTRLSIL.

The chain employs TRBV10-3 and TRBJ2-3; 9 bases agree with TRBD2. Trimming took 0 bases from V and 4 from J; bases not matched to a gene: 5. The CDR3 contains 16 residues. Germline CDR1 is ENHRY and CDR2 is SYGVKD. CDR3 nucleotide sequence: TGTGCCATCAGTGAGTCTAGGCGGGGGGGCCCAGATACGCAGTATTTT. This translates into CAISESRRGGPDTQYF.

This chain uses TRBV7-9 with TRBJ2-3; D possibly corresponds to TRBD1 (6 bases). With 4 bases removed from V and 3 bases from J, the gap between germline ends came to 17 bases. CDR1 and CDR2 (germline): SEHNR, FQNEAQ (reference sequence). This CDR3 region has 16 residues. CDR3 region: CASSSPRTVITDTQYF. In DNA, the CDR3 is TGTGCCAGCAGCTCCCCGAGGACAGTTATAACAGATACGCAGTATTTT.

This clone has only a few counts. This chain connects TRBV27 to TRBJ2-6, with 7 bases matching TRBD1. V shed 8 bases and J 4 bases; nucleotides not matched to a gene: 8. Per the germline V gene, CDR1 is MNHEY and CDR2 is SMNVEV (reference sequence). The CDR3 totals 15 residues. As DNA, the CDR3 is TGTGCCAGCTGCCTACAGGGGTCCGGGGCCAACGTCCTGACTTTC. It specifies CASCLQGSGANVLTF.

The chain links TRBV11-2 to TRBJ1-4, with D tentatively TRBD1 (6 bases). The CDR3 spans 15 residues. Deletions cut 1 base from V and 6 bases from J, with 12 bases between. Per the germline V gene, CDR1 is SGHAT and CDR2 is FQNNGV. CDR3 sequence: CASSLGGGRDEKLFF. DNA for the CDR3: TGTGCCAGCAGCTTAGGCGGGGGCAGGGATGAAAAACTGTTTTTT.

The CDR3 sequence: CASSQGQGTYGYTF. CDR3 nucleotide sequence: TGTGCCAGCAGCCAGGGACAGGGGACCTATGGCTACACCTTC. The chain joins TRBV4-2 to TRBJ1-2, with 10 bases that match TRBD1. With 3 bases clipped from V and 4 bases from J, the junction kept 2 bases outside the gene matches. Germline-derived CDR1 and CDR2 are LGHNA and YNFKEQ. The length of the CDR3 is 14 residues.

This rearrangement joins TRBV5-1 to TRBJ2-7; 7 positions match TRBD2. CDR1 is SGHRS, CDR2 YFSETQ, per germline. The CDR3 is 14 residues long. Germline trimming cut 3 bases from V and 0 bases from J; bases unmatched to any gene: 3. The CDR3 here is CASSYGGNSYEQYF. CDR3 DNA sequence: TGCGCCAGCAGCTACGGGGGGAACTCCTACGAGCAGTACTTC.

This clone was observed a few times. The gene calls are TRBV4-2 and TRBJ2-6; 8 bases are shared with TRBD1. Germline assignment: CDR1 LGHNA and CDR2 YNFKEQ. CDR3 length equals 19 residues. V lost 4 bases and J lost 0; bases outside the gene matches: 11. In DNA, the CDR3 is TGTGCCAGCAGCCGACGCCCGGGACAGGAATTCTCTGGGGCCAACGTCCTGACTTTC. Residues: CASSRRPGQEFSGANVLTF.

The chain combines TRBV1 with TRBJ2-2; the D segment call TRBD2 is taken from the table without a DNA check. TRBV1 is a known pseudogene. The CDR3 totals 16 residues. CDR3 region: CTSSPPESWGAGELFF. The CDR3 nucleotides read TGCACCAGCAGCCCCCCCGAGAGTTGGGGAGCCGGGGAGCTGTTTTTT.

The CDR3 loop reads CASSVDSNTEAFF. CDR3 bases: TGTGCCAGCAGCGTGGACAGTAACACTGAAGCTTTCTTT. The rearrangement uses TRBV9 and TRBJ1-1; D perhaps matches TRBD1 (6 bases). The length of the CDR3 is 13 residues. Between the trimmed V and J ends, which lost 2 bases and 2 bases, there was a span of 7 bases. CDR1 is SGDLS and CDR2 is YYNGEE in the germline V gene.

CDR3: CASSGYTGGTEAFF. The CDR3 DNA reads as TGTGCCAGCAGTGGTTACACAGGGGGAACTGAAGCTTTCTTT. This chain links TRBV25-1 with TRBJ1-1, with TRBD1 matching 8 bases. The CDR3 contains 14 residues. With 4 bases clipped from V and 5 bases from J, the junction kept 6 bases outside the gene matches. Germline loops: CDR1 MGHDK, CDR2 SYGVNS. The whole variable domain, remainder taken from reference TRBV25-1 and TRBJ1-1, is EADIYQTPRYLVIGTGKKITLECSQTMGHDKMYWYQQDPGMELHLIHYSYGVNSTEKGDLSSESTVSRIRTEHFPLTLESARPSHTSQYLCASSGYTGGTEAFFGQGTRLTVV.

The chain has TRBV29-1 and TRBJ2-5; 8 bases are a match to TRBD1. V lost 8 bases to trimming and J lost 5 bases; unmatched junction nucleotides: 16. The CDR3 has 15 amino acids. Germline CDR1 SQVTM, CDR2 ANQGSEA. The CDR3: CSLYLQQGAGETQYF. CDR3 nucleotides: TGCAGCCTTTACCTTCAGCAGGGGGCAGGGGAGACCCAGTACTTC.